The 29 T cell receptor beta chains below all came from one sample that was sequenced in a study of spatial heterogeneity in lung cancer. Described time point: sample taken at primary tumor resection. No cell sorting; template was whole RNA from tumor, lung tissue or PBMC. TCRdb independently ran MiXCR on the 5' RACE reads; one entry per CDR3 protein. The sample gives tens of thousands of distinct CDR3 sequences, approximately 12% of which show up once; under 50% is in the top ten. The sequenced sample was PBMCs, obtained at surgery. The origin of the receptors is a male donor with early-stage non-small cell lung cancer.

This clonotype was found many times. One junction end disagrees with the germline gene, perhaps due to a read error. This chain joins TRBV7-7 and TRBJ2-3; the D gene could be TRBD1 or TRBD2 (5 bases each). The CDR3 totals 13 residues. CDR1 SSHAT and CDR2 FNYEAQ come from the germline V gene (reference sequence). CDR3 sequence: CASSLGRTDTQYF. In nucleotides, the CDR3 is TGTGCTAGCAGCTTGGGACGGACAGATACGCAGTATTTT.

This clonotype was seen at least ten times. The chain couples TRBV7-3 to TRBJ1-5; D remains ambiguous. V dropped 4 bases and J dropped 2 bases, with 12 bases sitting between them. From germline, CDR1 is SGHTA and CDR2 FQGTGA. This CDR3 is 15 amino acids long. This CDR3 is CASSSRRQGNQPQHF. DNA for the CDR3: TGTGCCAGCAGCTCCCGGCGGCAGGGCAATCAGCCCCAGCATTTT.

In its sample, this clonotype was seen a few times. This chain joins TRBV6-2 or TRBV6-3 and TRBJ2-3, with TRBD1 matching over 9 bases. After removal of 2 bases from V and 4 bases from J, the junction contained 7 bases not matched to a gene. Germline V gene lookup returns CDR1 MNHEY and CDR2 SVGEGT. The CDR3 length is 16 residues. The CDR3 protein is CASSYSSGTGSDTQYF. DNA for the CDR3: TGTGCCAGCAGTTACAGCTCCGGGACAGGGTCAGATACGCAGTATTTT.

The CDR3 coding sequence is TGTGCCAGCAGTGAAGCAGAGACCGTCTCCGGGGTGCAGTACTTC. It translates to CASSEAETVSGVQYF. This rearrangement joins TRBV2 to TRBJ2-7; possibly TRBD2 for D (5 bases). Trimming stripped 0 bases from V and 9 bases from J, with 18 bases between. The CDR3 contains 15 residues. Per germline, CDR1 SNHLY and CDR2 FYNNEI. Together with reference TRBV2 and TRBJ2-7, the CDR3 gives the full variable domain: EPEVTQTPSHQVTQMGQEVILRCVPISNHLYFYWYRQILGQKVEFLVSFYNNEISEKSEIFDDQFSVERPDGSNFTLKIRSTKLEDSAMYFCASSEAETVSGVQYFGPGTRLTVT.

The gene calls are TRBV5-1 and TRBJ2-7; 7 bases are shared with TRBD1. The CDR3 loop spans 17 amino acids. Per the germline V gene, CDR1 is SGHRS and CDR2 is YFSETQ. Losses at the gene ends were 4 bases for V and 0 bases for J; bases not matched to a gene: 13. Here the CDR3 reads CASSDERGGQSSYEQYF. The CDR3 region has the DNA TGCGCCAGCAGCGACGAACGAGGGGGACAGAGCTCCTACGAGCAGTACTTC. The variable domain in full, with the rest retrieved from reference TRBV5-1 and TRBJ2-7, is KAGVTQTPRYLIKTRGQQVTLSCSPISGHRSVSWYQQTPGQGLQFLFEYFSETQRNKGNFPGRFSGRQFSNSRSEMNVSTLELGDSALYLCASSDERGGQSSYEQYFGPGTRLTVT.

This clonotype turned up a few times. The chain has TRBV5-1 and TRBJ2-5; 9 nucleotides agree with TRBD1. V lost 6 bases to trimming and J lost 2 bases; unmatched junction nucleotides: 8. CDR1 and CDR2 (germline): SGHRS, YFSETQ. The CDR3 covers 15 residues. In DNA form, the CDR3 reads TGCGCCAGCATGAGGAGACAGGGGGAGCAAGAGACCCAGTACTTC. Translated: CASMRRQGEQETQYF.

This rearrangement joins TRBV20-1 to TRBJ2-1; a weak D match, TRBD2 (6 bases). Germline V gene lookup returns CDR1 DFQATT and CDR2 SNEGSKA (reference sequence). The CDR3 is 13 residues long. V was cut by 6 bases and J by 9 bases, with 18 bases left in between. The CDR3 protein is CSASSPRGSEQFF. In nucleotides, the CDR3 is TGCAGTGCCTCATCCCCCCGGGGGAGTGAGCAGTTCTTC.

The V call is TRBV27, the J call TRBJ2-6; the match to TRBD1 covers 9 bases. Germline CDR1 reads MNHEY; CDR2 reads SMNVEV (reference sequence). This CDR3 spans 17 amino acids. The trim removed 8 bases at V and 0 bases at J, leaving 8 bases unmatched. The CDR3 loop reads CASEPGQGLSGANVLTF. The CDR3 coding sequence is TGTGCCAGCGAACCGGGACAGGGACTCTCTGGGGCCAACGTCCTGACTTTC. Looking up the rest from reference TRBV27 and TRBJ2-6 gives the full variable domain: EAQVTQNPRYLITVTGKKLTVTCSQNMNHEYMSWYRQDPGLGLRQIYYSMNVEVTDKGDVPEGYKVSRKEKRNFPLILESPSPNQTSLYFCASEPGQGLSGANVLTFGAGSRLTVL.

This clonotype occurred a few times. The rearrangement uses TRBV7-2 and TRBJ2-6, with 14 bases identical to TRBD2. Trimming took 1 base from V and 1 from J; bases not matched to a gene: 3. From germline, CDR1 is SGHTA and CDR2 FQGNSA. The CDR3 extends over 19 amino acids. The CDR3 sequence is CASSLVGTSGGSGANVLTF. The CDR3 DNA is TGTGCCAGCAGCTTAGTCGGGACTAGCGGGGGTTCTGGGGCCAACGTCCTGACTTTC.

The table lists this clonotype with a few counts. The chain links TRBV6-2 or TRBV6-3 to TRBJ1-1; no definite D call. Looked up from germline, CDR1 is MNHEY and CDR2 is SVGEGT. V gave up 4 bases and J gave up 6 bases, with 12 bases separating them. This CDR3 comprises 13 residues. This CDR3 reads CASSSGVNPEAFF. CDR3 coding DNA: TGTGCCAGCAGTTCGGGAGTCAACCCTGAAGCTTTCTTT.

This clonotype was found a few times. The V and J genes are TRBV20-1 and TRBJ1-5; the D is unclear. Between the trimmed V and J ends, which lost 1 base and 0 bases, there was a span of 10 bases. Germline loops: CDR1 DFQATT, CDR2 SNEGSKA (reference sequence). This CDR3 contains 15 residues. CDR3 in DNA: TGCAGTGCTAGAGTCCGGGGATATAGCAATCAGCCCCAGCATTTT. This translates into CSARVRGYSNQPQHF.

This clonotype was counted only a few times. The chain uses TRBV2 and TRBJ1-2, with D possibly matching TRBD1 (5 bases). The CDR3 has 14 amino acids. Germline V lookup: CDR1 SNHLY, CDR2 FYNNEI. V gave up 3 bases and J gave up 4 bases, with 12 bases separating them. The CDR3 loop reads CASSDGAGVYGYTF. In DNA form, the CDR3 reads TGTGCCAGCAGTGACGGGGCAGGCGTCTATGGCTACACCTTC.

The table lists this clonotype with a few counts. This chain joins TRBV12-3 or TRBV12-4 and TRBJ2-2; no firm D call. The CDR3 runs to 16 residues. V was trimmed by 1 base and J by 0 bases, leaving 9 bases between them. CDR3 bases: TGTGCCAGCAGTTTAGGCAGGCCACCGAACACCGGGGAGCTGTTTTTT. It translates to CASSLGRPPNTGELFF.

V and J are TRBV6-5 and TRBJ2-1; D call uncertain. This CDR3 has 11 residues. Germline loops: CDR1 MNHEY, CDR2 SVGAGI. Trimming stripped 6 bases from V and 6 bases from J, with 6 bases between. The CDR3 sequence: CASSQFNEQFF. DNA for the CDR3: TGTGCCAGCAGCCAGTTCAATGAGCAGTTCTTC.

This clonotype was recorded at least ten times. This chain uses TRBV3-1 with TRBJ1-3; D is unclear. The CDR3 extends over 12 amino acids. Trimming pared 6 bases from V and 3 bases from J, leaving 6 bases between. Germline-derived CDR1 and CDR2 are LGHDT and YNNKEL (reference sequence). The CDR3: CASRSDGNTIYF. CDR3 nucleotides: TGTGCCAGCAGATCCGATGGAAACACCATATATTTT. Variable domain in full (rest from reference TRBV3-1 and TRBJ1-3): DTAVSQTPKYLVTQMGNDKSIKCEQNLGHDTMYWYKQDSKKFLKIMFSYNNKELIINETVPNRFSPKSPDKAHLNLHINSLELGDSAVYFCASRSDGNTIYFGEGSWLTVV.

This clonotype was counted between two and nine times. V usage is TRBV20-1 and J usage is TRBJ1-1; D not resolved. The V gene lost 7 bases and the J gene lost 5 bases, with 17 bases spanning the gap. The CDR3 runs 13 residues. Germline V CDR1 and CDR2: DFQATT, SNEGSKA (reference sequence). The DNA of the CDR3 is TGCAGTGGCAAGCGCTCCCTACGGACTGAAGCTTTCTTT. Residues: CSGKRSLRTEAFF.

This clonotype has a handful of counts. This chain connects TRBV20-1 to TRBJ2-1, with 10 bases identical to TRBD2. The CDR3 is 15 residues long. Per germline, CDR1 DFQATT and CDR2 SNEGSKA (reference sequence). The V and J ends lost 1 base and 6 bases, in that order; junction bases with no gene match: 6. The CDR3 DNA follows: TGCAGTGCTAGAGTAGGAGCGGGAGGGTCCAATGAGCAGTTCTTC. This sequence encodes CSARVGAGGSNEQFF.

This clonotype came up a few times. This chain connects TRBV5-1 to TRBJ2-5; D might be TRBD1 (7 bases). The CDR3 is 15 residues long. V dropped 0 bases and J dropped 1 base, with 10 bases sitting between them. Germline CDR1 and CDR2: SGHRS and YFSETQ. Written as DNA, the CDR3 is TGCGCCAGCAGCTTGGGCAGGGGGGCCCAAGAGACCCAGTACTTC. Translated: CASSLGRGAQETQYF.

In its sample, this clonotype was seen a few times. CDR3 loop: CASSQEEAEPGTEAFF. The DNA of the CDR3 is TGTGCCAGCAGCCAAGAAGAGGCGGAGCCGGGCACTGAAGCTTTCTTT. V gene TRBV3-1 combines with J gene TRBJ1-1; D gene unclear. Between the trimmed V and J ends, which lost 0 bases and 4 bases, there was a span of 15 bases. The CDR3 loop spans 16 amino acids. CDR1 is LGHDT and CDR2 is YNNKEL in the germline V gene (reference sequence).

The chain employs TRBV7-9 and TRBJ2-1; the D is unclear. The CDR3 contains 14 residues. V was shortened by 5 bases and J by 4 bases, with 12 bases between the two germline ends. The germline gives CDR1 SEHNR, CDR2 FQNEAQ (reference sequence). CDR3 nucleotide sequence: TGTGCCAGCAGCGCCCGACCGGCTTACAATGAGCAGTTCTTC. It translates to CASSARPAYNEQFF.

This clonotype was counted only a few times. This sequence joins TRBV6-5 and TRBJ2-7; 7 nucleotides align to TRBD2. Germline V gene sequence: CDR1 MNHEY, CDR2 SVGAGI. J gave up 7 bases and V 4 bases, and 10 bases lay outside the gene matches. CDR3 length: 14 residues. The CDR3 is CASSWASGVQEQYF. For the CDR3, the DNA is TGTGCCAGCAGTTGGGCTAGCGGCGTACAAGAGCAGTACTTC.

This clonotype came up many times. The chain combines TRBV3-1 with TRBJ2-1; D gene ambiguous. Germline CDR1 and CDR2: LGHDT and YNNKEL (reference sequence). V was clipped by 0 bases and J by 1 base, with 16 bases between them. The CDR3 loop spans 18 amino acids. This chain's CDR3 is CASSQDYPRSHSYNEQFF. The CDR3 nucleotides read TGTGCCAGCAGCCAAGATTACCCCAGGAGCCATTCCTACAATGAGCAGTTCTTC.

This clonotype was counted a few times. This chain links TRBV9 with TRBJ1-6; D uncertain. Trimming shortened V by 0 bases and J by 5 bases, and 9 bases separated the two germline ends. The CDR3 covers 15 residues. Germline V gene sequence: CDR1 SGDLS, CDR2 YYNGEE. The CDR3, as DNA: TGTGCCAGCAGCGTAGATCTGGGTAATAATTCACCCCTCCACTTT. Amino acids: CASSVDLGNNSPLHF.

The gene calls are TRBV28 and TRBJ2-2; weak D call: TRBD1 (6 bases). The germline CDR1 and CDR2 sequences are MDHEN and SYDVKM. CDR3 length: 15 residues. Trimming removed 6 bases from V and 4 bases from J, with 15 bases in between. The CDR3 DNA is TGTGCCAGCAGCCCGAGGACAGTAGCCACCGGGGAGCTGTTTTTT. Residues: CASSPRTVATGELFF. The whole variable domain, remainder taken from reference TRBV28 and TRBJ2-2, is DVKVTQSSRYLVKRTGEKVFLECVQDMDHENMFWYRQDPGLGLRLIYFSYDVKMKEKGDIPEGYSVSREKKERFSLILESASTNQTSMYLCASSPRTVATGELFFGEGSRLTVL.

The chain uses TRBV20-1 and TRBJ2-7; the match to TRBD1 covers 7 bases. Unmatched junction bases numbered 14, after V lost 3 bases and J lost 3 bases. This CDR3 spans 16 amino acids. Germline lookup yields CDR1 DFQATT and CDR2 SNEGSKA (reference sequence). The CDR3 here is CSARRTRDSVGYEQYF. The CDR3 DNA follows: TGCAGTGCTAGGCGTACTCGGGACAGCGTAGGCTACGAGCAGTACTTC.

The rearrangement links TRBV20-1 to TRBJ1-2; a possible D gene is TRBD1 (6 bases). Germline V lookup: CDR1 DFQATT, CDR2 SNEGSKA (reference sequence). The V and J ends lost 8 bases and 0 bases respectively, with 13 bases between them. The CDR3 has 13 amino acids. In nucleotides, the CDR3 is TGCAGTCCTTACGGGACACCTAACTATGGCTACACCTTC. Its protein product is CSPYGTPNYGYTF.

This sequence joins TRBV7-3 and TRBJ2-1; 8 bases map to TRBD1. The CDR3 covers 17 residues. V was clipped by 1 base and J by 7 bases; unmatched bases: 12. Germline V gene lookup returns CDR1 SGHTA and CDR2 FQGTGA. The CDR3, as DNA: TGTGCCAGCAGCTTAAGAGGAGGACAGGGCAGGCGGAATGAGCAGTTCTTC. Protein sequence: CASSLRGGQGRRNEQFF.

This sequence joins TRBV20-1 and TRBJ1-4; D ambiguous. Germline CDR1 reads DFQATT; CDR2 reads SNEGSKA (reference sequence). The CDR3 runs 14 residues. Trimming removed 0 bases at V and 7 bases at J, with 12 bases between. CDR3 loop: CSARDTYKGEKLFF. CDR3 nucleotides: TGCAGTGCTAGAGATACCTACAAGGGTGAAAAACTGTTTTTT.

The V and J genes are TRBV28 and TRBJ1-5; no clear D gene. Trimming took 6 bases from V and 0 from J, leaving 9 bases between them. CDR3 length: 14 amino acids. The V gene's germline CDR1 is MDHEN and CDR2 SYDVKM. The CDR3 is CASSPIHSNQPQHF. The DNA for the CDR3 is TGTGCCAGCAGCCCGATTCATAGCAATCAGCCCCAGCATTTT.